The 11 T cell receptor beta chains in this list originate from one sample, sequenced in a study of blood T cell repertoires in COVID-19. Produced via immunoSEQ multiplex PCR; TCRdb's table is partial and in-frame only. The top ten clones hold over 2.5% of a sample with roughly 220,000 clones, around 83% of them seen once. The sample consisted of peripheral blood. The source is a man aged 45-65 years who had recovered from COVID-19.

The V gene is TRBV5-6, the J gene TRBJ2-1; TRBD1 is a possible D gene (5 bases). The CDR3 length is 15 residues. Trimming took off 1 base at V and 3 bases at J, with 11 bases between the two ends. The germline gives CDR1 SGHDT, CDR2 YYEEEE. The CDR3 DNA reads TGTGCCAGCAGCTTGTACAGGCCCCACTACAATGAGCAGTTCTTC. This translates into CASSLYRPHYNEQFF.

This clone appeared once. The chain uses TRBV9 and TRBJ1-2, with D tentatively TRBD1 (6 bases). CDR1 is SGDLS, CDR2 YYNGEE, per germline. V shed 0 bases and J shed 8 bases, with 14 bases lying between them. The CDR3 totals 14 residues. This chain's CDR3 is CASSVATGLEGYTF. The CDR3 DNA reads as TGTGCCAGCAGCGTAGCTACAGGGCTGGAGGGCTACACCTTC.

The chain links TRBV7-2 to TRBJ1-4, with a tentative D call TRBD1 (5 bases). From germline, CDR1 is SGHTA and CDR2 FQGNSA. The CDR3 is made up of 15 amino acids. V lost 1 base, J lost 8 bases, and 14 bases lay in between. The CDR3 reads CASSLGYGAGEKLFF. Written as DNA, the CDR3 is TGTGCCAGCAGCTTAGGGTATGGGGCTGGCGAAAAACTGTTTTTT. The full variable domain, in which reference TRBV7-2 and TRBJ1-4 provide the parts outside the CDR3, is GAGVSQSPSNKVTEKGKDVELRCDPISGHTALYWYRQSLGQGLEFLIYFQGNSAPDKSGLPSDRFSAERTGGSVSTLTIQRTQQEDSAVYLCASSLGYGAGEKLFFGSGTQLSVL.

This clone has more than one count but fewer than ten. V and J are TRBV7-9 and TRBJ1-2; tentative D call: TRBD1 (5 bases). This CDR3 is built from 13 residues. Trimming stripped 5 bases from V and 5 bases from J, with 12 bases between. Germline CDR1 reads SEHNR; CDR2 reads FQNEAQ (reference sequence). The CDR3 protein is CASSQGGLYGYTF. CDR3 DNA: TGTGCCAGCAGCCAGGGAGGGTTGTATGGCTACACCTTC.

This clone was seen only a few times. CDR3 DNA sequence: TGTGCCAGCAGCGTAGGGGGAGATCTAAGGGAGGAGCAGTTCTTC. This codes for CASSVGGDLREEQFF. The chain carries TRBV9 and TRBJ2-1; a possible D gene is TRBD2 (5 bases). The CDR3 contains 15 residues. Germline assignment: CDR1 SGDLS and CDR2 YYNGEE. The ends were cut back, 0 bases at V and 10 bases at J, with 17 bases in the middle.

The genes are TRBV5-4 and TRBJ2-7, with 10 bases aligning to TRBD1. Trimming took 4 bases from V and 7 from J; bases not matched to a gene: 11. CDR1 and CDR2 from the germline V gene are SGHNT and YYREEE (reference sequence). CDR3 size: 15 residues. CDR3 sequence (DNA): TGTGCCAGCAGCCTCCCCCGACAGGGGGCAGGGGAGCAGTACTTC. Its protein product is CASSLPRQGAGEQYF.

This clone was seen only a few times. The chain uses TRBV25-1 and TRBJ1-1, with 8 bases that match TRBD1. Germline CDR1 is MGHDK and CDR2 is SYGVNS. This CDR3 comprises 14 residues. V was pared by 6 bases and J by 3 bases, with 6 bases of the junction left unmatched. The CDR3 here is CASRADRGYTEAFF. As DNA, the CDR3 is TGTGCCAGCAGAGCTGACAGGGGCTACACTGAAGCTTTCTTT. Full variable domain (rest looked up from reference TRBV25-1 and TRBJ1-1): EADIYQTPRYLVIGTGKKITLECSQTMGHDKMYWYQQDPGMELHLIHYSYGVNSTEKGDLSSESTVSRIRTEHFPLTLESARPSHTSQYLCASRADRGYTEAFFGQGTRLTVV.

This clone was observed a single time. The V and J genes are TRBV5-6 and TRBJ2-7, with 7 bases aligning to TRBD1. CDR3 length: 15 amino acids. Germline values: CDR1 SGHDT, CDR2 YYEEEE. The ends lost 1 base at V and 0 bases at J; junction bases unmatched: 4. The CDR3 is CASSLLPGGSYEQYF. DNA of the CDR3: TGTGCCAGCAGCTTGTTGCCAGGGGGCTCCTACGAGCAGTACTTC.

The rearrangement joins TRBV3-1 (or the pseudogene TRBV3-2) to TRBJ2-2; perhaps TRBD2 as D (6 bases). Germline lookup yields CDR1 LGHDT and CDR2 YNNKEL (reference sequence). The length of the CDR3 is 16 residues. V lost 4 bases, J lost 2 bases, and 14 bases lay in between. The CDR3 nucleotides read TGTGCCAGCAGCCGCCGCCGGGACTCCAACACCGGGGAGCTGTTTTTT. This codes for CASSRRRDSNTGELFF.

V usage is TRBV5-1 and J usage is TRBJ2-7; D possibly corresponds to TRBD2 (5 bases). Germline CDR1 is SGHRS and CDR2 is YFSETQ. V was shortened by 0 bases and J by 3 bases, with 10 bases between the two germline ends. CDR3 length equals 14 residues. In nucleotides, the CDR3 is TGCGCCAGCAGCTTGGGCCGGGGTGGCTACGAGCAGTACTTC. Protein: CASSLGRGGYEQYF.

V usage is TRBV7-9 and J usage is TRBJ1-2; unclear D gene. Germline values: CDR1 SEHNR, CDR2 FQNEAQ (reference sequence). The CDR3 has 13 amino acids. The V end was cut by 1 base, the J end by 1 base, with 4 bases between. CDR3 loop: CASSLDNNYGYTF. CDR3 nucleotides: TGTGCCAGCAGCTTAGACAATAACTATGGCTACACCTTC.